This entry is about one T cell receptor beta chain. Its specificity is not known. The protocol was immunoSEQ multiplex PCR, while the TCRdb copy is restricted to in-frame clones and leaves out a portion. The sample includes 9,500 to 15,000 clones, roughly 74% of them seen just once. The data originate from a study of T cell clones after liver transplantation. Whole-study context: Blood was drawn pre-transplant, before withdrawal, and after full or failed withdrawal.

Study outcomes and limitations: A significant post-transplant drop in circulating graft-donor-reactive CD4 TCRbeta sequences occurred in most of the 8 subjects.

This TCR was sampled from a human patient who received a liver transplant. T cells may partly derive from the graft donor. The sequenced sample was CD8+ T cells from blood, obtained at the 22-month timepoint.

Here the CDR3 DNA reads TGTGCCAGCAGCCTCACGCTTCATAATGAAAAACTGTTTTTT. Protein sequence: CASSLTLHNEKLFF. This sequence joins TRBV11-2 and TRBJ1-4, with unresolved D. Germline lookup yields CDR1 SGHAT and CDR2 FQNNGV. Deletions cut 5 bases from V and 4 bases from J, with 11 bases between. This CDR3 comprises 14 residues.